A selection of T cell receptor beta chains follows, all from one sample in a study of T cell responses to AZD1222 COVID-19 vaccine. Generated by immunoSEQ multiplex PCR, the TCRdb table keeps only in-frame clones and is missing some. The sample includes around 120,000 clones, roughly 90% of them seen just once. The sequences come from peripheral blood, collected on day 0 of AZD1222 vaccination. The receptors come from an adult in good health. CDR3s include the opening cysteine and the closing phenylalanine or tryptophan. A D gene is named only where the DNA matches it firmly. Part of the rows lack a size; the others show once, few, many or a class for expanded clones.

CDR3 DNA	CDR3 protein	D gene	V gene	clone size	J gene
TGTGCCACCTGGGGCCGGGAGGGCCCAAGACTTGTCCGGGAGGAGCAGTACTTC	CATWGREGPRLVREEQYF	NA	TRBV21-1	NA	TRBJ2-7
TGTGCCTGGAGTCTGGGTAATTACTATGGCTACACCTTC	CAWSLGNYYGYTF	NA	TRBV30	NA	TRBJ1-2
TGCGCCAGCAGCCAAGATTTTTACAATGAGCAGTTCTTC	CASSQDFYNEQFF	NA	TRBV4-1	NA	TRBJ2-1
TGTGCCAGCAGTAGGGACGCTTACAATCAGCCCCAGCATTTT	CASSRDAYNQPQHF	NA	TRBV6-2/TRBV6-3	NA	TRBJ1-5
TGTGCCAGCAGCGTAGCTGGGGGGGACAGAGACGAGCAGTACTTC	CASSVAGGDRDEQYF	NA	TRBV9	NA	TRBJ2-7
TGTGCCAGCAGCCTAGGGGGCGACGGCTACACCTTC	CASSLGGDGYTF	TRBD1	TRBV28	NA	TRBJ1-2
TGCAGCGTTGAAGAGTTGGGAGGGCTGGAGGAAGCTTTCTTT	CSVEELGGLEEAFF	NA	TRBV29-1	NA	TRBJ1-1
TGTGCCAGCAGCTTGGCCAGAAACAGGGGTCTAACCGGGGAGCTGTTTTTT	CASSLARNRGLTGELFF	TRBD1	TRBV5-8	NA	TRBJ2-2
TGTGCCAGCAGACTTAGGGCTAACACAGGGTACACTGAAGCTTTCTTT	CASRLRANTGYTEAFF	NA	TRBV11-2	NA	TRBJ1-1
TGTGCCAGCAGTGGGGACAGACACTACGAGCAGTACTTC	CASSGDRHYEQYF	TRBD1	TRBV5-6	NA	TRBJ2-7
TGCAGCGTTGAAGTACAAGATAGCAATCAGCCCCAGCATTTT	CSVEVQDSNQPQHF	NA	TRBV29-1	NA	TRBJ1-5
TGCGCCAGCAGCCAAGATATTAGCCAGGGTAGTGAGACCCAGTACTTC	CASSQDISQGSETQYF	NA	TRBV4-3	NA	TRBJ2-5
TGTGCCAGCAGCTTAGCAGGGGATGGTAATTCACCCCTCCACTTT	CASSLAGDGNSPLHF	NA	TRBV7-9	NA	TRBJ1-6
TGCGCCAGCAGCCAAGAGGAGGCGGGGAGCTCTGGAAACACCATATATTTT	CASSQEEAGSSGNTIYF	NA	TRBV4-3	NA	TRBJ1-3
TGTGCCTGGAGGGGGACAGTTAACACTGAAGCTTTCTTT	CAWRGTVNTEAFF	TRBD1	TRBV30	once	TRBJ1-1
TGCGCCAGCAGCTTGGCAGGGGACGAGCAGTTCTTC	CASSLAGDEQFF	NA	TRBV5-1	NA	TRBJ2-1
TGTGCCAGCAGCTCAGGACAGGGGTCGTTCGGGGAGCTGTTTTTT	CASSSGQGSFGELFF	TRBD1	TRBV7-9	NA	TRBJ2-2
TGCGCCAGCAGCCAATCAGGGAGGGGACTAGCGGGGGGGACAGATACGCAGTATTTT	CASSQSGRGLAGGTDTQYF	TRBD2	TRBV4-3	NA	TRBJ2-3
TGTGCCAGCAGTGTCGAGGGGACGGGCACTGAAGCTTTCTTT	CASSVEGTGTEAFF	NA	TRBV2	NA	TRBJ1-1
TGTGCCAGCAGTCCTCCGGACTACTTGGCCCAAGAGACCCAGTACTTC	CASSPPDYLAQETQYF	NA	TRBV5-6	NA	TRBJ2-5
TGTGCCAGCAGTATCGAGTTAACTAATGAAAAACTGTTTTTT	CASSIELTNEKLFF	NA	TRBV28	NA	TRBJ1-4
TGCGCCAGGACTTTAAGTGAGAACACCGGGGAGCTGTTTTTT	CARTLSENTGELFF	NA	TRBV10-1	NA	TRBJ2-2
TGTGCCAGCAGTTTATCCGTGGGGGGACAGAAAGCTAACTATGGCTACACCTTC	CASSLSVGGQKANYGYTF	TRBD1	TRBV28	NA	TRBJ1-2
TGTGCCAGTAGTCAAAGACCGGGAAGGCACAATGAGCAGTTCTTC	CASSQRPGRHNEQFF	NA	TRBV19	NA	TRBJ2-1
TGTGCCAGCAGCTCGACAGGGACAGGGACTGAAGCTTTCTTT	CASSSTGTGTEAFF	TRBD1	TRBV7-6	NA	TRBJ1-1
TGTGCCAGCAGCGTTTCAGGGGAGCCCGGGGAGCTGTTTTTT	CASSVSGEPGELFF	NA	TRBV9	NA	TRBJ2-2
TGTGCCAGCAGCTCTACAGGGGTCCCTGGGGCCAACGTCCTGACTTTC	CASSSTGVPGANVLTF	TRBD1	TRBV7-9	NA	TRBJ2-6
TGTGCCAGCAGCCCATCCTTGGGGGGAAACCAGCCCCAGCATTTT	CASSPSLGGNQPQHF	NA	TRBV28	NA	TRBJ1-5
TGTGCCAGCAGCATGGAGAGGGTAGACACTGAAGCTTTCTTT	CASSMERVDTEAFF	NA	TRBV5-5	NA	TRBJ1-1
TGTGCCAGCAGTTTACTAGCGGGGGGGCGGTACAATGAGCAGTTCTTC	CASSLLAGGRYNEQFF	TRBD2	TRBV27	NA	TRBJ2-1
TGTGCCAGCACCACCTCCGGGCCCCAAGAGACCCAGTACTTC	CASTTSGPQETQYF	NA	TRBV3-1/TRBV3-2	NA	TRBJ2-5
TGTGCCAGTAGTATAGGGGGGCGGACAATGGAGGAAGGAAGCTCTGGAAACACCATATATTTT	CASSIGGRTMEEGSSGNTIYF	NA	TRBV19	once	TRBJ1-3
TGTGCCTGGAGTGGTGGGGGCGGGAGCGATACGCAGTATTTT	CAWSGGGGSDTQYF	NA	TRBV30	NA	TRBJ2-3
TGCGCCAGCAGGGTAGCGGGGGGACAAGAGACCCAGTACTTC	CASRVAGGQETQYF	TRBD2	TRBV5-1	NA	TRBJ2-5
TGCAGCGTTGGGGGCCATAGCAATCCCACTGAAGCTTTCTTT	CSVGGHSNPTEAFF	NA	TRBV29-1	NA	TRBJ1-1
TGCGCCAGCAGTGGGGACAGGGAAACCTATGGCTACACCTTC	CASSGDRETYGYTF	TRBD1	TRBV10-2	once	TRBJ1-2
TGCGCCAGCAGCCCGGGACAGGCCACTAACTATGGCTACACCTTC	CASSPGQATNYGYTF	TRBD1	TRBV5-1	NA	TRBJ1-2
TGTGCCAGCAGGCCTCACGGGGAGGGCGACCGTAAGGACAGGGCCCACACTGAAGCTTTCTTT	CASRPHGEGDRKDRAHTEAFF	NA	TRBV21-1	NA	TRBJ1-1
TGTGCCAGCAGCTTTCTACACCCGAACACTGAAGCTTTCTTT	CASSFLHPNTEAFF	NA	TRBV11-2	once	TRBJ1-1